This T cell receptor beta chain was obtained from a study of T cells after yellow fever vaccination. There are 16 residues in the CDR3. Germline V CDR1 and CDR2: MGHRA, YSYEKL. Between the trimmed V and J ends, which lost 5 bases and 1 base, there was a span of 15 bases. TCRdb called the 5' RACE reads again in MiXCR, with one record for every CDR3 protein. The table records 450,000 to 650,000 distinct CDR3 sequences, less than 25% of them present only once. The chain recombines TRBV4-1 with TRBJ2-1; the D is unclear. This receptor was identified in a man younger than 35 who received the YFV17D yellow fever vaccine. The sequencing used PBMCs, collected about 20 days after the first yellow fever vaccination. In DNA form, the CDR3 reads TGCGCCAGCAGCTACCCCCCTGGGGTATCCTACAATGAGCAGTTCTTC. It encodes CASSYPPGVSYNEQFF.